Listed here are 17 T cell receptor beta chains from one sample, sequenced in a study of shared clonotypes between healthy human individuals. TCRdb's copy holds only in-frame clones and misses some; the assay was immunoSEQ multiplex PCR. Of around 2.1 million clones listed, more than 85% are singletons. Naive CD8 isolation took CD45RO-negative cells positively selected for CCR7 and excluded terminally differentiated effector memory CD45RA+ cells. Sequencing was performed on naive CD8+ T cells from PBMCs. These receptor sequences come from a man between 18 and 35 years old in good health. Some clones in this sample may be carry-over from other donors' samples.

The V and J genes are TRBV7-2 and TRBJ2-1; 10 nucleotides line up with TRBD2. The ends lost 8 bases at V and 7 bases at J; junction bases unmatched: 11. The CDR3 runs to 15 residues. Per the germline V gene, CDR1 is SGHTA and CDR2 is FQGNSA. As DNA, the CDR3 is TGTGCCAGCTCCCCAATAGCGGGAGGTCGGAATGAGCAGTTCTTC. It yields the protein CASSPIAGGRNEQFF.

The CDR3: CASSPRVRGEKLFF. CDR3 nucleotide sequence: TGTGCCAGCAGTCCCCGCGTTAGAGGTGAAAAACTGTTTTTT. The chain carries TRBV28 and TRBJ1-4, with D uncertain. V lost 5 bases and J lost 7, with 14 bases in between. The CDR3 extends over 14 amino acids. CDR1 and CDR2 (germline): MDHEN, SYDVKM.

The chain combines TRBV5-1 with TRBJ1-1; no definite D call. In germline, CDR1 is SGHRS, CDR2 YFSETQ. The V end lost 6 bases, the J end lost 5 bases, and 20 bases lay between the germline ends. The CDR3 runs 15 residues. CDR3 in amino acids: CASTWSWEGRTEAFF. The CDR3 nucleotides read TGCGCCAGCACATGGAGCTGGGAAGGGCGGACTGAAGCTTTCTTT. Variable domain in full (rest from reference TRBV5-1 and TRBJ1-1): KAGVTQTPRYLIKTRGQQVTLSCSPISGHRSVSWYQQTPGQGLQFLFEYFSETQRNKGNFPGRFSGRQFSNSRSEMNVSTLELGDSALYLCASTWSWEGRTEAFFGQGTRLTVV.

The chain recombines TRBV7-8 with TRBJ2-1, with TRBD2 matching over 7 bases. The trim removed 1 base at V and 7 bases at J, leaving 10 bases unmatched. The V gene's germline CDR1 is SGHVS and CDR2 FQNEAQ. There are 16 residues in the CDR3. This CDR3 is CASSLGTSAYENEQFF. DNA of the CDR3: TGTGCCAGCAGCTTAGGTACTAGCGCCTACGAGAATGAGCAGTTCTTC.

The chain combines TRBV11-2 with TRBJ2-1; the match to TRBD2 covers 13 bases. Germline V gene sequence: CDR1 SGHAT, CDR2 FQNNGV. With 4 bases clipped from V and 3 bases from J, the junction kept 6 bases outside the gene matches. The CDR3 is 17 residues long. Here the CDR3 DNA reads TGTGCCAGCAGCTCTGGACTAGCGGGAGCCCACTACAATGAGCAGTTCTTC. Its protein product is CASSSGLAGAHYNEQFF.

The rearrangement joins TRBV29-1 to TRBJ2-1; 12 nucleotides match TRBD2. Losses at the gene ends were 5 bases for V and 0 bases for J; bases not matched to a gene: 5. The CDR3 sequence is 16 residues long. The germline gives CDR1 SQVTM, CDR2 ANQGSEA. This CDR3 is CSVRTSGISSYNEQFF. CDR3 sequence (DNA): TGCAGCGTTCGGACTAGCGGGATTAGCTCCTACAATGAGCAGTTCTTC.

The J gene is TRBJ1-2, the V gene TRBV28; D gene unclear. Germline CDR1 is MDHEN and CDR2 is SYDVKM. This CDR3 is built from 13 residues. Trimming removed 3 bases from V and 8 bases from J, with 13 bases in between. The CDR3: CASSFSPQNGYTF. Here the CDR3 DNA reads TGTGCCAGCAGTTTCTCCCCTCAGAACGGCTACACCTTC.

Details on this clone: Other DNA sequences of this sample code for an identical CDR3. This chain uses TRBV27 with TRBJ2-5; 8 positions match TRBD1. From germline, CDR1 is MNHEY and CDR2 SMNVEV (reference sequence). The J segment lost 4 bases and the V segment lost 2 bases, leaving 3 bases of the junction unmatched. The CDR3 loop spans 14 amino acids. CDR3 nucleotides: TGTGCCAGCAGTTTAGGACAGGGTCGAGAGACCCAGTACTTC. This codes for CASSLGQGRETQYF.

To note about this clone: One end of the junction fails to match germline, which may point to a read error. The chain combines TRBV28 with TRBJ1-5, with 9 nucleotides matching TRBD1. This CDR3 has 13 amino acids. CDR1 is MDHEN and CDR2 is SYDVKM in the germline V gene. The DNA for the CDR3 is TGTGCCAGCAGTTTTCGAGGCGGGACAGGGTATTATTTT. It encodes CASSFRGGTGYYF.

The V and J genes are TRBV27 and TRBJ2-7, with 11 bases fitting TRBD2. V lost 4 bases and J lost 0; bases outside the gene matches: 5. The CDR3 covers 16 residues. Germline lookup yields CDR1 MNHEY and CDR2 SMNVEV (reference sequence). The DNA of the CDR3 is TGTGCCAGCAGTTCTATGGGGACTAGCGGCTCCTACGAGCAGTACTTC. Its translation: CASSSMGTSGSYEQYF.

About this clone: The same CDR3 also results from other DNA sequences found in this sample. This chain links TRBV9 with TRBJ2-7; weak D call: TRBD2 (5 bases). There are 14 residues in the CDR3. The germline V gene encodes CDR1 SGDLS and CDR2 YYNGEE. Trimming removed 2 bases from V and 2 bases from J, with 11 bases in between. Here the CDR3 DNA reads TGTGCCAGCAGCGTTGGACTGTCCCCCTACGAGCAGTACTTC. The encoded protein is CASSVGLSPYEQYF.

This chain joins TRBV25-1 and TRBJ2-7; no reliable D call. Looked up from germline, CDR1 is MGHDK and CDR2 is SYGVNS. The germline V and J ends were trimmed by 8 bases and 2 bases, with 7 bases remaining between them. CDR3 length: 11 residues. In DNA form, the CDR3 reads TGTGCCAGCGGGCTTCCCTACGAGCAGTACTTC. Its protein product is CASGLPYEQYF.

Remarks on this clone: Other DNA sequences in the same sample also yield this CDR3. This chain links TRBV9 with TRBJ2-2; unclear D gene. Between the trimmed V and J ends, which lost 4 bases and 6 bases, there was a span of 7 bases. CDR1 SGDLS and CDR2 YYNGEE come from the germline V gene. This CDR3 is 12 amino acids long. The CDR3 DNA reads TGTGCCAGCAGCCCCTCTCCCGGGGAGCTGTTTTTT. Its translation: CASSPSPGELFF.

The chain recombines TRBV9 with TRBJ1-2; a weak D match, TRBD1 (5 bases). Germline CDR1 is SGDLS and CDR2 is YYNGEE. The V and J ends lost 3 bases and 1 base respectively, with 13 bases between them. The length of the CDR3 is 15 residues. CDR3 in amino acids: CASSGGRVDNYGYTF. The CDR3 DNA follows: TGTGCCAGCAGCGGAGGCAGGGTAGATAACTATGGCTACACCTTC.

This chain joins TRBV5-5 and TRBJ1-4, with D uncertain. There are 15 residues in the CDR3. V was pared by 5 bases and J by 8 bases, with 19 bases between. Germline-derived CDR1 and CDR2 are SGHKS and YYEKEE (reference sequence). The CDR3 DNA reads as TGTGCCAGCAGTCCCAGTTCGACCCTGAGGGAAAAACTGTTTTTT. Protein product: CASSPSSTLREKLFF.

This chain uses TRBV7-6 with TRBJ2-2; 12 positions agree with TRBD1. The CDR3 consists of 17 residues. Germline CDR1 SGHVS, CDR2 FNYEAQ. Losses at the gene ends were 5 bases for V and 1 base for J; bases not matched to a gene: 5. The CDR3 is CASSPGTGGQNTGELFF. The DNA of the CDR3 is TGTGCCAGCAGCCCTGGGACAGGGGGCCAGAACACCGGGGAGCTGTTTTTT. Filled out from reference TRBV7-6 and TRBJ2-2, the complete variable domain reads GAGVSQSPRYKVTKRGQDVALRCDPISGHVSLYWYRQALGQGPEFLTYFNYEAQQDKSGLPNDRFSAERPEGSISTLTIQRTEQRDSAMYRCASSPGTGGQNTGELFFGEGSRLTVL.

The V and J genes are TRBV13 and TRBJ2-1; TRBD2 might be the D (5 bases). CDR3 length equals 15 residues. Trimming stripped 7 bases from V and 7 bases from J, with 20 bases between. The V gene's germline CDR1 is PRHDT and CDR2 FYEKMQ (reference sequence). The CDR3 protein is CASTFFGGSGNEQFF. CDR3 sequence (DNA): TGTGCCAGCACCTTCTTCGGCGGGTCGGGAAATGAGCAGTTCTTC.